The source of this TCR beta chain is a study of naive and memory T cell subsets. The CDR3 sequence is 18 residues long. The J segment lost 4 bases and the V segment lost 0 bases, leaving 9 bases of the junction unmatched. Germline lookup yields CDR1 SGHVS and CDR2 FNYEAQ. An equimolar mix of two oligonucleotides served as the beta constant-region primer for TRBC1 and TRBC2. TCRdb re-analysed the UMI-ligation and nested PCR reads in MiXCR, keeping a single row per CDR3 protein. The sample lists tens of thousands of distinct CDR3 sequences, less than 15% occurring once. Alpha and beta libraries were amplified separately from the second PCR onward. After CD4 positive bead selection, the CD4-negative fraction gave CD8 T cells.

The gene calls are TRBV7-6 and TRBJ2-1, with 10 nucleotides matching TRBD2. Sequencing was carried out using central memory CD4+ T cells from blood. The origin of this receptor is a human donor in good health. The CDR3 protein is CASSLAPPGTSAYNEQFF. As DNA, the CDR3 is TGTGCCAGCAGCTTAGCTCCCCCCGGGACTAGCGCGTACAATGAGCAGTTCTTC.